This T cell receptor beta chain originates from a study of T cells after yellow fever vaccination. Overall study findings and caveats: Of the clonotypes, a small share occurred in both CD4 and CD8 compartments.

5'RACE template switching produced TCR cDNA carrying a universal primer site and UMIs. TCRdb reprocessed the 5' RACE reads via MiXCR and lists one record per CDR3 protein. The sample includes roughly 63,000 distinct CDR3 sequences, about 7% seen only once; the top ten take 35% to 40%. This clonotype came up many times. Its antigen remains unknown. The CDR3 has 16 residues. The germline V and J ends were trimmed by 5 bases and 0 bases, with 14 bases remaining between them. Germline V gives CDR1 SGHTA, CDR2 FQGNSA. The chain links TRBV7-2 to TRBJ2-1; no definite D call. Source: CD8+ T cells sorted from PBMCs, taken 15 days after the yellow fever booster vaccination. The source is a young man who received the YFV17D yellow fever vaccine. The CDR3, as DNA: TGTGCCAGCAGCCCCGACGAGAGTATCTCCTACAATGAGCAGTTCTTC. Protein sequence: CASSPDESISYNEQFF.